A single sample gave rise to the 8 T cell receptor beta chains below, sequenced in a study of cytomegalovirus exposure and HLA in healthy donors. PCR involved 60 Vbeta and 13 Jbeta primers. This table comes from immunoSEQ multiplex PCR, and its TCRdb copy is limited to in-frame clones, with some not included. The profile shows 150,000 to 200,000 clones, around 75% of them singletons. Material: PBMCs. These receptors were obtained from a woman in her thirties or forties in good health and CMV-seropositive.

This sequence joins TRBV9 and TRBJ2-7; TRBD2 aligns across 7 bases. The germline CDR1 and CDR2 sequences are SGDLS and YYNGEE. J lost 5 bases, V lost 0 bases, and 11 bases had no gene match. The CDR3 sequence is 16 residues long. This chain's CDR3 is CASSVGGRAGWDEQYF. DNA for the CDR3: TGTGCCAGCAGCGTAGGTGGGAGGGCCGGTTGGGACGAGCAGTACTTC.

This chain links TRBV7-3 with TRBJ2-1; D is perhaps TRBD1 (6 bases). Trimming took off 0 bases at V and 0 bases at J, with 12 bases between the two ends. Germline V gene lookup returns CDR1 SGHTA and CDR2 FQGTGA. This CDR3 has 17 amino acids. CDR3 region: CASSLTLGAGSYNEQFF. In nucleotides, the CDR3 is TGTGCCAGCAGCTTAACGTTGGGGGCGGGCTCCTACAATGAGCAGTTCTTC.

This clone was detected only once. The chain has TRBV29-1 and TRBJ1-2; D is uncertain. V lost 8 bases to trimming and J lost 2 bases, with 12 bases between them. The germline CDR1 and CDR2 sequences are SQVTM and ANQGSEA. This CDR3 has 12 residues. CDR3 in DNA: TGCAGCCCGTGGGCCCCGAACTATGGCTACACCTTC. Amino acid sequence: CSPWAPNYGYTF.

Concerning this clone itself: This specimen includes other DNA sequences encoding the same CDR3. The chain links TRBV29-1 to TRBJ2-3, with 9 bases aligning to TRBD1. CDR3 length: 15 amino acids. Trimming took 1 base from V and 7 from J; bases not matched to a gene: 9. Germline loops: CDR1 SQVTM, CDR2 ANQGSEA. In nucleotides, the CDR3 is TGCAGCGTTGAAGGGTGGACAGGGGCTAGGTATACGCAGTATTTT. Amino acids: CSVEGWTGARYTQYF.

The chain carries TRBV6-5 and TRBJ2-5; 9 positions agree with TRBD1. V lost 6 bases to trimming and J lost 1 base; unmatched junction nucleotides: 3. CDR3 length equals 14 residues. Germline V gene lookup returns CDR1 MNHEY and CDR2 SVGAGI. Here the CDR3 DNA reads TGTGCCAGCAGAATGGACAGGGGCCAAGAGACCCAGTACTTC. Translation: CASRMDRGQETQYF.

V gene TRBV10-1 combines with J gene TRBJ2-3; D may be TRBD2 (5 bases). CDR1 and CDR2 (germline): WNHNN, SYGVQD (reference sequence). Trimming stripped 3 bases from V and 3 bases from J, with 7 bases between. CDR3 length: 13 residues. The CDR3: CASSDEGTDTQYF. The CDR3 coding sequence is TGCGCCAGCAGTGACGAGGGAACAGATACGCAGTATTTT.

This clone is a singleton in its sample. The J gene is TRBJ2-1, the V gene TRBV6-6, with D possibly matching TRBD1 (5 bases). Deletions cut 2 bases from V and 8 bases from J, with 13 bases between. This CDR3 has 14 amino acids. Germline CDR1 MNHNY, CDR2 SVGAGI (reference sequence). The CDR3 is CASSYDAGRDEQFF. CDR3 bases: TGTGCCAGCAGTTACGATGCAGGCAGGGATGAGCAGTTCTTC.

This chain connects TRBV2 to TRBJ1-5; D not certain. The CDR3 spans 15 residues. The germline CDR1 and CDR2 sequences are SNHLY and FYNNEI. V lost 7 bases and J lost 0, with 13 bases in between. Here the CDR3 DNA reads TGTGCCAGCACTCTAACGCGTGGTAGCAATCAGCCCCAGCATTTT. Protein product: CASTLTRGSNQPQHF.